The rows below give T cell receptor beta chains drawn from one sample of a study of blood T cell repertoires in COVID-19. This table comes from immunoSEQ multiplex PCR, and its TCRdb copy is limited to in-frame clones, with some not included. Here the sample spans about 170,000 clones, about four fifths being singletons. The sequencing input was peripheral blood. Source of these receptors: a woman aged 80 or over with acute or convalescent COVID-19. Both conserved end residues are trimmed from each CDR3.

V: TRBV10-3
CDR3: AISGASDYNEQF

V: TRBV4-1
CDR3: ASSLGSRTQY

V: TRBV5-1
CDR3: ASSQSGGVETQY

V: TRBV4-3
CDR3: ASSQDERTGLVQY

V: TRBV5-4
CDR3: ASSLVWGAGNEKLF

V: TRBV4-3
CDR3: ASSQEGGPPYEQY

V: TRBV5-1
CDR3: ASSASQGSYGYT

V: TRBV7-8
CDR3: ASSPLGQVENSPLH

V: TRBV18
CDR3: ASSQDRGGYEQY

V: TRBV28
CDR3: ASSSFAVQETQY

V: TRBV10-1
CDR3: ASSDTGLAGKTDTQY

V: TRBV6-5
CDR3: ASSSFTGEAF

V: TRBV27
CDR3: ASSYLQGNYGYT

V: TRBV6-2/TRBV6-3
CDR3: ASSPSTKNTEAF

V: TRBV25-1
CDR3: ASSEPGVDYGYT

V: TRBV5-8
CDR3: ASSLDILETQY

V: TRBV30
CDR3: AWSESYNSPLH

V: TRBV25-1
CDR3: ASKFGYRAF

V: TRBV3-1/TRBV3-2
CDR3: ASSWTSGVGGELF

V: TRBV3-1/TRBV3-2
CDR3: ASSQDGTVQETQY